This T cell receptor beta chain was recorded in a study of shared clonotypes between healthy human individuals. Points from the study as a whole: Memory subsets generally showed smaller estimated richness than naive subsets did.

With 4 bases clipped from V and 2 bases from J, the junction kept 7 bases outside the gene matches. Germline assignment: CDR1 SGDLS and CDR2 YYNGEE. The CDR3 consists of 15 residues. The assay was carried out at the deep level. Genomic DNA belonging to each subset was distributed in equal measure over several immunoSEQ plates. Sequencing used immunoSEQ multiplex PCR; TCRdb keeps in-frame clones, though not all of them. This table has fewer than 1.8 million clones, approximately 98.5% appearing once. On this clone: Its antigen remains unknown.

Investigators divided CD4+ cells into CD45RA+ naive and CD45RA-negative memory subsets. This chain joins TRBV9 and TRBJ2-7; 9 bases map to TRBD1. Sequences were obtained from naive CD4+ T cells sorted from blood. As for subset: CD45RA+ positively selected. The clonotype was recovered from a man younger than 45 in good health. CDR3: CASSLTGTGTYEQYF. The DNA of the CDR3 is TGTGCCAGCAGCTTAACCGGGACAGGGACCTACGAGCAGTACTTC.